This TCR beta chain was obtained from a study of T cell responses to AZD1222 COVID-19 vaccine. TCRdb's copy holds only in-frame clones and misses some; the assay was immunoSEQ multiplex PCR. This sample has about 120,000 clones, with around 90% found just once. Study outcomes and limitations: All repertoire sampling was performed exclusively after the peak T cell response. Spike-specific TCR breadth and depth both grew after two AZD1222 doses.

To note about this clone: Antigen unknown.

This specimen was peripheral blood, taken on day 0 of AZD1222 vaccination. This TCR was recovered from an adult in good health.

The CDR3 DNA reads as TGTGCCAGCAGCTCCAGGGGGCGCGCCCCCACTGAAGCTTTCTTT. It encodes CASSSRGRAPTEAFF. V usage is TRBV28 and J usage is TRBJ1-1, with 8 bases matching TRBD1. This CDR3 comprises 15 residues. The germline V gene encodes CDR1 MDHEN and CDR2 SYDVKM. The trim removed 6 bases at V and 4 bases at J, leaving 10 bases unmatched.